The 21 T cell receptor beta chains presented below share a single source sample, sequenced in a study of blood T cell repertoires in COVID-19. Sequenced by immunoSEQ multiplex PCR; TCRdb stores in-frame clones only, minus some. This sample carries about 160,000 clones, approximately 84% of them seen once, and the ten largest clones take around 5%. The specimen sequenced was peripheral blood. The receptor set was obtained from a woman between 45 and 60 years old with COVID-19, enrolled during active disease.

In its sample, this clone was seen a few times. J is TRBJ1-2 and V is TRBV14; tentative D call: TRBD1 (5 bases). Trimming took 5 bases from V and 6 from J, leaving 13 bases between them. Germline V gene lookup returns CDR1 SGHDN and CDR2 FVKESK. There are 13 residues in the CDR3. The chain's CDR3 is CASSSRGGHGYTF. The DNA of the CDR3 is TGTGCCAGCAGCTCACGCGGGGGACATGGCTACACCTTC.

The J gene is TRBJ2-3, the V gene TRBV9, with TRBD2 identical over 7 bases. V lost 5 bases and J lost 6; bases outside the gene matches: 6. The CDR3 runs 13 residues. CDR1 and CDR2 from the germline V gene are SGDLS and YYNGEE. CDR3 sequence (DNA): TGTGCCAGCAGGCGGGGGACCGCGGATACGCAGTATTTT. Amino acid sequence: CASRRGTADTQYF.

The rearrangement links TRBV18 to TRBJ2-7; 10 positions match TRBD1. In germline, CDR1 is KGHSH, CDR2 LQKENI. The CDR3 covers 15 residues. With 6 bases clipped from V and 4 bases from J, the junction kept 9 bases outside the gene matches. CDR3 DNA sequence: TGTGCCAGCTCGGACGGGACAGGGGTGGGGTACGAGCAGTACTTC. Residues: CASSDGTGVGYEQYF.

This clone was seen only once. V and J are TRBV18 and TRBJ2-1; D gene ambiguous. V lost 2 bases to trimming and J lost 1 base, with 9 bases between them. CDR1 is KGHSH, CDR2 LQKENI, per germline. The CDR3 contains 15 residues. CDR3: CASSPAERSYNEQFF. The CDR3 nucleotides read TGTGCCAGCTCACCAGCTGAGAGGTCCTACAATGAGCAGTTCTTC.

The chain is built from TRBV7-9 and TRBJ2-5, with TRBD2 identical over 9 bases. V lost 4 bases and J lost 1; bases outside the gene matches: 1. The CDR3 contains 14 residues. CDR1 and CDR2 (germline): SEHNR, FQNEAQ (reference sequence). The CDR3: CASSSSGAQETQYF. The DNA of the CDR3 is TGTGCCAGCAGCTCTAGCGGGGCCCAAGAGACCCAGTACTTC.

This chain's CDR3 is CASGSENNSPLHF. Here the CDR3 DNA reads TGTGCTAGTGGTTCGGAGAATAATTCACCCCTCCACTTT. The chain combines TRBV12-5 with TRBJ1-6; D not certain. Trimming pared 4 bases from V and 5 bases from J, leaving 6 bases between. The CDR3 runs to 13 residues. The germline V gene has CDR1 LGHNT and CDR2 FRNRAP.

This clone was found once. CDR3 in DNA: TGTGCCAGCAGCTTAGACATAAGTTGGTACAATGAGCAGTTCTTC. Translated: CASSLDISWYNEQFF. This sequence joins TRBV7-3 and TRBJ2-1; no clear D gene. CDR1 and CDR2 from the germline V gene are SGHTA and FQGTGA. CDR3 size: 15 residues. V was trimmed by 2 bases and J by 4 bases, leaving 12 bases between them.

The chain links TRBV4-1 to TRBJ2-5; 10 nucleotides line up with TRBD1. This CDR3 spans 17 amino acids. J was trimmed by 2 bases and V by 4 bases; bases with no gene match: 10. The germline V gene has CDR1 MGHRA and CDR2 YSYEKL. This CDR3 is CASSRTPGQGRQETQYF. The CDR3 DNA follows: TGCGCCAGCAGCCGGACCCCGGGACAGGGGCGTCAAGAGACCCAGTACTTC.

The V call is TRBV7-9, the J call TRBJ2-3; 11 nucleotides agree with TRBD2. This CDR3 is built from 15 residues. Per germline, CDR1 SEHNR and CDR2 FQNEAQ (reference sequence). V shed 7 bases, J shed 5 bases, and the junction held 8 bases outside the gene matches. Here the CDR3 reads CASTASGGRRDTQYF. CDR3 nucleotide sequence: TGTGCCAGCACAGCTAGCGGGGGGAGGCGAGATACGCAGTATTTT. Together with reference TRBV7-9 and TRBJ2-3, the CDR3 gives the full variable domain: DTGVSQNPRHKITKRGQNVTFRCDPISEHNRLYWYRQTLGQGPEFLTYFQNEAQLEKSRLLSDRFSAERPKGSFSTLEIQRTEQGDSAMYLCASTASGGRRDTQYFGPGTRLTVL.

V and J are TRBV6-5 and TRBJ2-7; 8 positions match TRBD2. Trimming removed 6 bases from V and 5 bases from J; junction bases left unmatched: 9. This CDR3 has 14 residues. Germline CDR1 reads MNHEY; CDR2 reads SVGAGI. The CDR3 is CASSGGGPFNEQYF. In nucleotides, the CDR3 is TGTGCCAGCAGCGGCGGGGGGCCTTTCAACGAGCAGTACTTC.

CDR3 DNA sequence: TGTGCCAGCAGCGTAGCGGTTGGAGAGACCCAGTACTTC. This translates into CASSVAVGETQYF. The genes are TRBV9 and TRBJ2-5; D call uncertain. The CDR3 length is 13 residues. Per germline, CDR1 SGDLS and CDR2 YYNGEE. The ends were cut back, 0 bases at V and 4 bases at J, with 7 bases in the middle. The variable domain in full, completed from reference TRBV9 and TRBJ2-5, reads DSGVTQTPKHLITATGQRVTLRCSPRSGDLSVYWYQQSLDQGLQFLIQYYNGEERAKGNILERFSAQQFPDLHSELNLSSLELGDSALYFCASSVAVGETQYFGPGTRLLVL.

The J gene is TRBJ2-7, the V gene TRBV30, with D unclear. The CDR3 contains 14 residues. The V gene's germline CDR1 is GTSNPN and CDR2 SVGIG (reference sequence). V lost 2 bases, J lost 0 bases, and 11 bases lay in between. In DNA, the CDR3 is TGTGCCTGGAGTAGGCAGGCTGGCTCCTACGAGCAGTACTTC. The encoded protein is CAWSRQAGSYEQYF. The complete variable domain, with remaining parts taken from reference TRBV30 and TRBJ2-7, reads SQTIHQWPATLVQPVGSPLSLECTVEGTSNPNLYWYRQAAGRGLQLLFYSVGIGQISSEVPQNLSASRPQDRQFILSSKKLLLSDSGFYLCAWSRQAGSYEQYFGPGTRLTVT.

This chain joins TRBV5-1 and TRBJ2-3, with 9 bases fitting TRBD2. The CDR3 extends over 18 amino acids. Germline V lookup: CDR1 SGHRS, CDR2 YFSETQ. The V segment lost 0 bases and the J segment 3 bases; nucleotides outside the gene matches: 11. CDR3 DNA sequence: TGCGCCAGCAGCTTGGCGCGGGGGGGCCTGGTCCCGACAGATACGCAGTATTTT. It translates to CASSLARGGLVPTDTQYF.

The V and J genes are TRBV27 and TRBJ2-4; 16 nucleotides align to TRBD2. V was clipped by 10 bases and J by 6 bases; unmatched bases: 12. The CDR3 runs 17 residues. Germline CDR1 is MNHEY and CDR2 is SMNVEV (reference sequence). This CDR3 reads CATGLGLAGGPGNIQYF. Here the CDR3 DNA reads TGTGCCACAGGACTGGGACTAGCGGGGGGGCCGGGAAACATTCAGTACTTC.

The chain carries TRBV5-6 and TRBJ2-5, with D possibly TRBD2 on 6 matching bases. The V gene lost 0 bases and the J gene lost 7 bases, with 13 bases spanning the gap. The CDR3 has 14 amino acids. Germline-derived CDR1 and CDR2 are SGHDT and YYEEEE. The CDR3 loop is CASSLAGVDLTQYF. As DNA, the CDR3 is TGTGCCAGCAGCTTGGCGGGGGTCGATTTGACCCAGTACTTC.

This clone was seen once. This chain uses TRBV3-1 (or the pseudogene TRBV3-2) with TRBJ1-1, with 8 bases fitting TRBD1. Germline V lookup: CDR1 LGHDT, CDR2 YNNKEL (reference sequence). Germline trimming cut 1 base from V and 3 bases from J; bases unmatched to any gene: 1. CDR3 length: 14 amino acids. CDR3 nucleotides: TGTGCCAGCAGCCAAGTGGGACAGGACACTGAAGCTTTCTTT. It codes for CASSQVGQDTEAFF.

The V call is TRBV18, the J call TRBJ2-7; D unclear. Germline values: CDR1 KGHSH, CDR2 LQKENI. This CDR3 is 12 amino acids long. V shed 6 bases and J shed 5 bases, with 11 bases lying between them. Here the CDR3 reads CASSPISDEQYF. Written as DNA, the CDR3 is TGTGCCAGCTCCCCAATCAGCGACGAGCAGTACTTC.

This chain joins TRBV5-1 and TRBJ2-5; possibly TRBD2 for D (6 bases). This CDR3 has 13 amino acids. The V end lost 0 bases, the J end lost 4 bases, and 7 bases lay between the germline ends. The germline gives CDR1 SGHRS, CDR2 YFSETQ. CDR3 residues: CASSLVGGETQYF. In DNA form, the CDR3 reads TGCGCCAGCAGCTTGGTGGGGGGAGAGACCCAGTACTTC.

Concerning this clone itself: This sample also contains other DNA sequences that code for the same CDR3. The CDR3 DNA reads as TGTGCCAGCTCACCGGGGCAGAACACTGAAGCTTTCTTT. It translates to CASSPGQNTEAFF. The J gene is TRBJ1-1, the V gene TRBV18; possible D gene TRBD1, 5 bases. Between the trimmed V and J ends, which lost 3 bases and 1 base, there was a span of 6 bases. The CDR3 has 13 residues. CDR1 is KGHSH and CDR2 is LQKENI in the germline V gene.

The CDR3 loop is CASSPGTNYEQYF. CDR3 sequence (DNA): TGTGCCAGTAGTCCCGGGACAAACTACGAGCAGTACTTC. The genes are TRBV19 and TRBJ2-7; tentatively, D is TRBD1 (6 bases). Germline V gives CDR1 LNHDA, CDR2 SQIVND (reference sequence). V was pared by 5 bases and J by 3 bases, with 11 bases between. This CDR3 comprises 13 residues.

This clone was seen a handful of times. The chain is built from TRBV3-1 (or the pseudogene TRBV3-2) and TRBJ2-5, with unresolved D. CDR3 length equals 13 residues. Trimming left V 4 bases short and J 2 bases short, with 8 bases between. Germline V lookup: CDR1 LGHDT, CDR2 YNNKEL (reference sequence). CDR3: CASSPLLQETQYF. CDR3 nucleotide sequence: TGTGCCAGCAGCCCTCTCTTACAAGAGACCCAGTACTTC.